This TCR beta chain comes out of a study of blood T cell repertoires in COVID-19 (dated by TCRdb to 2020 to 2021). Turning to the overall study: The collaborator samples originated in the United States, Italy and Spain and spanned the acute and convalescent phases of COVID-19. The prospective study material was composed of cDNA or gDNA derived from T cells, B-cell-depleted T cells, or PBMCs. Samples came from the ongoing ImmuneRACE study (first 160 participants) plus 1,254 subjects from 6 global collaborators. Where available, HLA class I and class II types were taken from metadata supplied by the sample provider and were not determined by assay-based typing. Deeply sampled blood TCRbeta repertoires from subjects exposed to, actively infected with, or recovered from COVID-19 were included in the dataset. Nearly every sample came with metadata listing a de-identified subject ID, COVID-19 status, age in years and sex. The repertoires were released in a freely available public database intended as a resource for research on the immune response to SARS-CoV-2.

Each collaborating institution followed its own protocols to collect whole blood in K2EDTA tubes. Collaborator samples were shipped for TCRbeta analysis as frozen whole blood, isolated PBMCs, or DNA extracted from either sample type. Here is what the overall study found, with its caveats: How much clinical and demographic metadata was included differed by source and by participant, and the metadata was provided uncurated.

As for this clone: Its antigen is still unknown. Per-base quality was not reported, and no clone a single base away is much larger than it.

TCRbeta CDR3 regions were amplified from genomic DNA by means of the immunoSEQ Assay, a bias-controlled multiplex PCR. As for the original processing: The number of nucleated cells in each sample was estimated from the amplification of reference gene primers within the assay. Sequence reads were collapsed and filtered to measure the absolute abundance of every unique TCRbeta CDR3 rearrangement. For each sample, productive Simpson clonality was calculated by taking the square root of Simpson's diversity index across productive rearrangements. This immuneACCESS table, as held by TCRdb, lists in-frame sequences with V and J called but not all clones. Of the missing ones, under half trace to an unresolved V gene in checked studies; the others have no known cause. V and J calls and clone size are copied from that table; D and trimming were computed from the DNA. This sample holds approximately 150,000 clones; 85% to 90% were observed only once. The ten largest clones add up to roughly 2.2% of the sample.

The junction shows trimming of 6 bases on V and 6 bases on J, plus 8 bases between the germline ends. In the germline V gene (reference sequence), CDR1 corresponds to LNHDA and CDR2 to SQIVND. Counted from cysteine to phenylalanine, this CDR3 has 12 amino acids. The DNA shown is the 36-base CDR3, in frame from base 1. This TCR came from a man between 70 and 80 years old with active COVID-19. The chain uses TRBV19 and TRBJ2-2; a tentative D call is TRBD2 (6 bases match). Sequencing was performed on peripheral blood. The DNA is TGTGCCAGTAGACTAGCTGCCGGGGAGCTGTTTTTT. Translated, this is CASRLAAGELFF.